The 9 T cell receptor beta chains reported below all come from one sample, sequenced in a study of T cell responses to AZD1222 COVID-19 vaccine. Some clones are missing from TCRdb's copy, which holds only in-frame ones; the method was immunoSEQ multiplex PCR. The table records around 100,000 clones, approximately 86% of them present only once. The sample was peripheral blood, taken 28 days after the second dose of the MenACWY control vaccine. The source of these receptors is an adult who received the MenACWY meningococcal vaccine as a control.

The chain links TRBV3-1 (or the pseudogene TRBV3-2) to TRBJ2-7; D remains ambiguous. Germline V gene data show CDR1 as LGHDT and CDR2 as YNNKEL (reference sequence). The length of the CDR3 is 16 residues. V was cut by 1 base and J by 0 bases, with 13 bases left in between. Here the CDR3 reads CASSQVQTTSSYEQYF. CDR3 nucleotide sequence: TGTGCCAGCAGCCAAGTGCAGACGACAAGCTCCTACGAGCAGTACTTC.

This chain links TRBV6-2 or TRBV6-3 with TRBJ2-4; D remains unclear. The V gene lost 0 bases and the J gene lost 9 bases, with 15 bases spanning the gap. Germline-derived CDR1 and CDR2 are MNHEY and SVGEGT. The CDR3 extends over 15 amino acids. The chain's CDR3 is CASSYSPTASSIQYF. CDR3 bases: TGTGCCAGCAGTTACTCACCGACGGCCTCATCCATTCAGTACTTC.

This chain links TRBV28 with TRBJ1-5; D remains unclear. CDR3 length: 14 residues. Germline CDR1 and CDR2: MDHEN and SYDVKM. Trimming took off 2 bases at V and 6 bases at J, with 11 bases between the two ends. The CDR3 spells CASSLVAGVQPQHF. The CDR3 region has the DNA TGTGCCAGCAGTTTAGTCGCCGGGGTTCAGCCCCAGCATTTT.

The rearrangement links TRBV28 to TRBJ1-2; possible D gene TRBD1, 5 bases. The germline gives CDR1 MDHEN, CDR2 SYDVKM. The germline V and J ends were trimmed by 3 bases and 8 bases, with 16 bases remaining between them. The CDR3 loop spans 14 amino acids. The CDR3 DNA reads TGTGCCAGCAGTTTGCCCCCGGGGGGATGGGGCTACACCTTC. It translates to CASSLPPGGWGYTF.

The chain uses TRBV21-1 and TRBJ2-2; the table names TRBD1, a call not compared with the DNA. TRBV21-1 constitutes a pseudogene. The CDR3 contains 15 residues. The chain's CDR3 is CASSYIWGPTGELFF. CDR3 in DNA: TGTGCCAGCAGCTACATCTGGGGGCCCACCGGGGAGCTGTTTTTT.

The J gene is TRBJ2-3, the V gene TRBV5-6; 8 nucleotides line up with TRBD1. The germline CDR1 and CDR2 sequences are SGHDT and YYEEEE. J lost 6 bases, V lost 0 bases, and 9 bases had no gene match. The CDR3 extends over 16 amino acids. This CDR3 reads CASSLGSNRGSDTQYF. The CDR3 DNA sequence: TGTGCCAGCAGCTTGGGTTCGAACAGGGGGTCCGATACGCAGTATTTT.

This sequence joins TRBV3-1 (or the pseudogene TRBV3-2) and TRBJ2-7, with 7 bases that match TRBD2. Unmatched junction bases numbered 13, after V lost 0 bases and J lost 8 bases. In germline, CDR1 is LGHDT, CDR2 YNNKEL (reference sequence). The CDR3 extends over 16 amino acids. The CDR3 nucleotides read TGTGCCAGCAGCCAAGATTGGCAAGCGGGGAGTTCGAAGCAGTACTTC. Its protein is CASSQDWQAGSSKQYF.

J is TRBJ2-3 and V is TRBV4-2; 8 nucleotides line up with TRBD2. V was pared by 1 base and J by 2 bases, with 11 bases of the junction left unmatched. CDR1 LGHNA and CDR2 YNFKEQ come from the germline V gene. CDR3 length: 18 residues. This chain's CDR3 is CASSQGTSLRQSTDTQYF. In DNA, the CDR3 is TGTGCCAGCAGCCAAGGGACTAGCCTCCGTCAATCCACAGATACGCAGTATTTT.

The J gene is TRBJ1-6, the V gene TRBV6-2 or TRBV6-3, with TRBD1 matching over 9 bases. Germline loops: CDR1 MNHEY, CDR2 SVGEGT. After removal of 2 bases from V and 8 bases from J, the junction contained 7 bases not matched to a gene. This CDR3 region has 16 residues. CDR3 sequence reads: CASSYPTGGADSPLHF. The CDR3, as DNA: TGTGCCAGCAGTTACCCCACAGGGGGCGCGGATTCACCCCTCCACTTT.